This entry lists 32 T cell receptor beta chains sequenced from one sample in a study of CXCR3-negative and CXCR3-positive naive CD8 T cells. Broader study findings: Greater hydrophobicity was found in TRB CDR3s of CXCR3-positive naive cells than of CXCR3-negative naive cells.

TRB cDNA libraries were made by UMI-labeled 5' RACE. For each CDR3 protein, TCRdb gives one entry from its re-call of the 5' RACE reads, without DNA. The sample table includes 150,000 or so distinct CDR3 sequences. No antigens are known for them. Material: naive CXCR3+ CD8+ T cells from blood. Subset given: CD45RO-CCR7+CD27+CD95- naive CD8+ T cells expressing CXCR3 (TNR3+). The receptors originated from a human donor in good health. Some clones in this sample may be carry-over from other donors' samples.

The J gene is TRBJ2-7, the V gene TRBV28. Germline V CDR1 and CDR2: MDHEN, SYDVKM. The CDR3 spans 12 residues. CDR3 loop: CASSPTPYEQYF.

The J gene is TRBJ2-5, the V gene TRBV12-3 or TRBV12-4; the TRBD1 assignment by TCRdb is unverifiable without DNA. This CDR3 is 15 amino acids long. The CDR3 spells CASSSLDRGEETQYF.

V gene TRBV12-3 or TRBV12-4 combines with J gene TRBJ2-1; TCRdb outputs TRBD1, but without DNA this stays unchecked. The CDR3 is 15 amino acids. The CDR3 here is CASSFGGAIYNEQFF.

The chain uses TRBV7-9 and TRBJ2-7; TCRdb selects TRBD1, and the lack of DNA leaves this call unchecked. The CDR3 contains 13 residues. The V gene's germline CDR1 is SEHNR and CDR2 FQNEAQ (reference sequence). CDR3: CASSARVEYEQYF.

This chain connects TRBV29-1 to TRBJ2-1; TCRdb returns TRBD2, unconfirmable since there is no DNA. Germline CDR1 SQVTM, CDR2 ANQGSEA. This CDR3 spans 14 amino acids. CDR3 in amino acids: CSVQWTSVYNEQFF.

The rearrangement links TRBV25-1 to TRBJ1-6. The CDR3 is 15 residues long. Germline V CDR1 and CDR2: MGHDK, SYGVNS. The CDR3 sequence: CASRTTEVYNSPLHF. Complete variable domain (other parts from reference TRBV25-1 and TRBJ1-6): EADIYQTPRYLVIGTGKKITLECSQTMGHDKMYWYQQDPGMELHLIHYSYGVNSTEKGDLSSESTVSRIRTEHFPLTLESARPSHTSQYLCASRTTEVYNSPLHFGNGTRLTVT.

This chain connects TRBV5-8 to TRBJ2-7; the D gene TCRdb calls, TRBD1, cannot be checked with no DNA. Germline assignment: CDR1 SGHTS and CDR2 YDEGEE. This CDR3 has 11 amino acids. CDR3 in amino acids: CASTPGAEQYF.

The chain links TRBV5-1 to TRBJ2-7. This CDR3 has 16 amino acids. Germline assignment: CDR1 SGHRS and CDR2 YFSETQ. The CDR3 loop is CASSSSVGLSSYEQYF.

The rearrangement links TRBV6-6 to TRBJ2-6. The germline V gene encodes CDR1 MNHNY and CDR2 SVGAGI (reference sequence). There are 15 residues in the CDR3. The CDR3 loop reads CASSYGVSGANVLTF.

This chain connects TRBV4-1 to TRBJ2-1; absent DNA, TCRdb's TRBD1 call cannot be checked. Germline V CDR1 and CDR2: MGHRA, YSYEKL. The CDR3 runs 15 residues. CDR3 region: CASSQEMAGYNEQFF.

V is TRBV14 and J is TRBJ2-3. Germline CDR1 reads SGHDN; CDR2 reads FVKESK. CDR3 length: 14 amino acids. The CDR3 sequence: CASSHQWVTDTQYF. The variable domain in full, completed from reference TRBV14 and TRBJ2-3, reads EAGVTQFPSHSVIEKGQTVTLRCDPISGHDNLYWYRRVMGKEIKFLLHFVKESKQDESGMPNNRFLAERTGGTYSTLKVQPAELEDSGVYFCASSHQWVTDTQYFGPGTRLTVL.

The chain employs TRBV7-9 and TRBJ2-1; no DNA is available, so the TRBD1 call from TCRdb remains unchecked. Germline CDR1 and CDR2: SEHNR and FQNEAQ (reference sequence). The CDR3 consists of 12 residues. The CDR3 sequence: CASSWTGNEQFF.

CDR3 protein: CASSHSAGELFF. The chain couples TRBV6-2 or TRBV6-3 to TRBJ2-2. CDR1 is MNHEY and CDR2 is SVGEGT in the germline V gene. The CDR3 has 12 amino acids.

CDR3: CASSSERANTEAFF. The chain has TRBV27 and TRBJ1-1. CDR3 length: 14 amino acids. From germline, CDR1 is MNHEY and CDR2 SMNVEV (reference sequence).

The chain is built from TRBV10-3 and TRBJ2-1. The CDR3 has 13 amino acids. From germline, CDR1 is ENHRY and CDR2 SYGVKD. The CDR3: CAISESSGNEQFF.

The chain has TRBV29-1 and TRBJ1-2; the TCRdb D gene call, TRBD1, has no DNA to confirm it. The CDR3 is 14 residues long. CDR1 is SQVTM and CDR2 is ANQGSEA in the germline V gene. CDR3: CSVETTGAAYGYTF. Full variable domain (missing parts from reference TRBV29-1 and TRBJ1-2): SAVISQKPSRDICQRGTSLTIQCQVDSQVTMMFWYRQQPGQSLTLIATANQGSEATYESGFVIDKFPISRPNLTFSTLTVSNMSPEDSSIYLCSVETTGAAYGYTFGSGTRLTVV.

This CDR3 reads CASSQGGQGARGYTF. This chain joins TRBV4-2 and TRBJ1-2; the D call from TCRdb, TRBD1, cannot be confirmed without DNA. The CDR3 runs 15 residues. Looked up from germline, CDR1 is LGHNA and CDR2 is YNFKEQ.

The genes are TRBV20-1 and TRBJ2-1; TCRdb lists TRBD2, though no DNA is available to test this call. Looked up from germline, CDR1 is DFQATT and CDR2 is SNEGSKA (reference sequence). The CDR3 sequence is 15 residues long. CDR3 loop: CSASTSGASYNEQFF.

J is TRBJ2-7 and V is TRBV20-1. The CDR3 extends over 13 amino acids. Germline loops: CDR1 DFQATT, CDR2 SNEGSKA (reference sequence). The CDR3 loop is CSARPTISYEQYF.

The chain is built from TRBV29-1 and TRBJ2-5; the D call of TRBD1 rests on TCRdb alone, since no DNA is present to check it. The V gene's germline CDR1 is SQVTM and CDR2 ANQGSEA. The CDR3 is 15 residues long. The CDR3 sequence: CSVEVRGGAPETQYF. Full variable domain (outside the CDR3, taken from reference TRBV29-1 and TRBJ2-5): SAVISQKPSRDICQRGTSLTIQCQVDSQVTMMFWYRQQPGQSLTLIATANQGSEATYESGFVIDKFPISRPNLTFSTLTVSNMSPEDSSIYLCSVEVRGGAPETQYFGPGTRLLVL.

The chain employs TRBV7-2 and TRBJ2-3. Per the germline V gene, CDR1 is SGHTA and CDR2 is FQGNSA. CDR3 length: 13 amino acids. The CDR3 sequence is CASSLEPTDTQYF.

The J gene is TRBJ2-7, the V gene TRBV20-1; TCRdb designates TRBD2, a call that cannot be tested without DNA. The V gene's germline CDR1 is DFQATT and CDR2 SNEGSKA (reference sequence). The CDR3 length is 14 residues. Here the CDR3 reads CSAGGTTAYYEQYF.

The gene calls are TRBV28 and TRBJ1-5; TCRdb outputs TRBD1, but without DNA this stays unchecked. The CDR3 has 15 amino acids. Germline V CDR1 and CDR2: MDHEN, SYDVKM. CDR3 in amino acids: CASSSRQGAGQPQHF.

The V call is TRBV6-6, the J call TRBJ1-2; TCRdb proposes TRBD1, but this gene call is untestable without DNA. The CDR3 has 14 amino acids. Germline V gene sequence: CDR1 MNHNY, CDR2 SVGAGI (reference sequence). The CDR3 loop is CASSHGTGLYGYTF.

The CDR3 spells CASSFGYTQYF. The chain joins TRBV27 to TRBJ2-3. CDR3 size: 11 residues. Germline values: CDR1 MNHEY, CDR2 SMNVEV (reference sequence).

The V call is TRBV28, the J call TRBJ1-1. The CDR3 covers 16 residues. Germline values: CDR1 MDHEN, CDR2 SYDVKM. The CDR3 protein is CASRTARRGMNTEAFF. Full variable domain (remainder filled in from reference TRBV28 and TRBJ1-1): DVKVTQSSRYLVKRTGEKVFLECVQDMDHENMFWYRQDPGLGLRLIYFSYDVKMKEKGDIPEGYSVSREKKERFSLILESASTNQTSMYLCASRTARRGMNTEAFFGQGTRLTVV.

This CDR3 is CASSLDWTGRSSYEQYF. V usage is TRBV11-2 and J usage is TRBJ2-7; TCRdb indicates TRBD1, and absent DNA this call remains unverified. CDR3 size: 17 residues. In germline, CDR1 is SGHAT, CDR2 FQNNGV.

The gene calls are TRBV18 and TRBJ2-1. The CDR3 has 14 residues. Germline V gives CDR1 KGHSH, CDR2 LQKENI. This CDR3 is CASSPRPSGGEQFF.

V gene TRBV4-3 combines with J gene TRBJ2-7; with no DNA, the TCRdb D assignment of TRBD1 cannot be verified. This CDR3 is built from 17 residues. Germline CDR1 LGHNA, CDR2 YSLEER. This CDR3 is CASSQDLPPQGYYEQYF.

V usage is TRBV7-2 and J usage is TRBJ2-5; TCRdb calls TRBD1, which cannot be checked without DNA. CDR3 length: 15 residues. Germline V gives CDR1 SGHTA, CDR2 FQGNSA. The CDR3 here is CASSLAGLGPGTQYF.

The V gene is TRBV9, the J gene TRBJ2-7; as DNA is missing, the TRBD1 call by TCRdb cannot be tested. CDR1 and CDR2 from the germline V gene are SGDLS and YYNGEE. The CDR3 sequence is 15 residues long. CDR3 sequence reads: CASSLSGGNSYEQYF.

The J gene is TRBJ2-3, the V gene TRBV29-1; the TCRdb call, TRBD1, lacks DNA for checking. This CDR3 region has 14 residues. Germline values: CDR1 SQVTM, CDR2 ANQGSEA. CDR3 residues: CSVEGTGEVDTQYF.